This T cell receptor beta chain was found in a study of T cell responses to AZD1222 COVID-19 vaccine. Notes on this clone: No antigen is known for it.

TCRdb keeps only in-frame clones here, not all; method: immunoSEQ multiplex PCR. The sample comprises under 130,000 clones, around 89% of which are singletons, and about 2.5% rests with the top ten. Findings and limits, study-wide: Most donors were white British, females outnumbered males, and clonal diversity was possibly underestimated. Reportedly, nearly half the spike-specific TCRs target unmutated variant regions. Baseline antibody screening turned up just a handful of seropositive AZD1222 recipients.

CDR1 and CDR2 from the germline V gene are MNHNY and SVGAGI (reference sequence). The length of the CDR3 is 13 residues. V was trimmed by 6 bases and J by 9 bases, leaving 12 bases between them. The TCR originated in an adult in good health. The rearrangement uses TRBV6-6 and TRBJ1-6; no reliable D call. Material: peripheral blood, obtained on day 0 of AZD1222 vaccination. CDR3 loop: CASSPMVASPLHF. The CDR3 nucleotides read TGTGCCAGCAGCCCTATGGTAGCTTCACCCCTCCACTTT.